These T cell receptor beta chains were read from a single sample in a study of spatial heterogeneity in lung cancer. TCRdb re-called the 5' RACE reads through MiXCR, storing one row per CDR3 protein. The sample records about 3,500 distinct CDR3 sequences, 5% to 5.5% being singletons. The sample was lung tumor tissue, taken at surgery. These receptors originate from a female donor with early-stage non-small cell lung cancer. Both conserved end residues are part of each CDR3. Fields, in order: clone size, V gene, D gene, J gene, CDR3 protein, CDR3 DNA. D genes are given only for firm matches. Rows may omit the clone size; those that give it use once, few, many or a size class.

>medium-sized|TRBV7-8|TRBD1|TRBJ1-2
CASSLVGDRHYGYTF
TGTGCCAGCAGCTTAGTGGGGGACAGGCACTATGGCTACACCTTC
>many|TRBV20-1|.|TRBJ1-5
CSAGQSDQPQHF
TGCAGTGCCGGACAGAGCGATCAGCCCCAGCATTTT
>medium-sized|TRBV5-1|TRBD1|TRBJ1-1
CASSPWTGGTEAFF
TGCGCCAGCAGCCCCTGGACAGGGGGGACTGAAGCTTTCTTT
>many|TRBV20-1|TRBD2|TRBJ2-7
CSARGRTSGPFYEQYF
TGCAGTGCTAGAGGAAGGACTAGCGGGCCTTTCTACGAGCAGTACTTC
>many|TRBV10-3|TRBD1|TRBJ1-5
CAISGGTGQGNQPQHF
TGTGCCATCAGTGGGGGGACAGGGCAAGGTAATCAGCCCCAGCATTTT
>medium-sized|TRBV3-1|.|TRBJ2-2
CASSPRPSNTGELFF
TGTGCCAGCAGCCCACGACCCTCTAACACCGGGGAGCTGTTTTTT
>many|TRBV11-3|TRBD2|TRBJ2-7
CASSPLGGMLGEQYF
TGTGCCAGCAGCCCCCTCGGGGGGATGTTGGGCGAGCAGTACTTC
>medium-sized|TRBV6-5|TRBD1|TRBJ2-5
CASSRQGQYLETQYF
TGTGCCAGCAGCAGACAGGGACAGTATTTAGAGACCCAGTACTTC
>medium-sized|TRBV28|TRBD1|TRBJ1-3
CASSRVTGGSGNTIYF
TGTGCCAGCAGCCGAGTTACAGGGGGCTCTGGAAACACCATATATTTT
>medium-sized|TRBV3-1|TRBD2|TRBJ2-5
CASSQSKLAGGGETQYF
TGTGCCAGCAGCCAAAGCAAACTAGCGGGAGGGGGCGAGACCCAGTACTTC
>medium-sized|TRBV13|.|TRBJ2-1
CASTSRSSYNEQFF
TGTGCCAGCACGTCCAGGAGCTCCTACAATGAGCAGTTCTTC
>medium-sized|TRBV7-3|.|TRBJ2-2
CASTSPPPRRPNTGELFF
TGTGCCAGCACTTCTCCCCCCCCCCGACGGCCGAACACCGGGGAGCTGTTTTTT
>many|TRBV5-6|.|TRBJ1-2
CASSLKPSAGSYGYTF
TGTGCCAGCAGCTTGAAGCCTTCGGCAGGGAGTTATGGCTACACCTTC
>medium-sized|TRBV6-5|TRBD1|TRBJ2-5
CASSGTGVQETQYF
TGTGCCAGCAGCGGGACAGGGGTTCAAGAGACCCAGTACTTC
>.|TRBV18|.|TRBJ2-5
CASSSQGNQETQYF
TGTGCCAGCTCAAGCCAGGGCAACCAAGAGACCCAGTACTTC
>medium-sized|TRBV7-2|TRBD1|TRBJ2-2
CASSFGTGVSGELFF
TGTGCCAGCAGCTTCGGGACAGGGGTGTCCGGGGAGCTGTTTTTT
>few|TRBV7-3|TRBD2|TRBJ2-1
CASSPRAGGGYNEQFF
TGTGCCAGCAGCCCACGAGCGGGGGGCGGTTACAATGAGCAGTTCTTC
>.|TRBV7-3|TRBD2|TRBJ2-1
CASSQGLDNEQFF
TGTGCCAGCAGCCAGGGACTAGACAATGAGCAGTTCTTC
>medium-sized|TRBV5-1|.|TRBJ2-2
CASSPPLGDTGELFF
TGCGCCAGCAGCCCCCCCTTGGGGGACACCGGGGAGCTGTTTTTT
>.|TRBV30|.|TRBJ1-2
CAWSVGYGYTF
TGTGCCTGGAGTGTAGGCTATGGCTACACCTTC
>medium-sized|TRBV28|.|TRBJ1-4
CASSLVQFEKLFF
TGTGCCAGCAGTTTAGTCCAGTTTGAAAAACTGTTTTTT